This is a list of T cell receptor beta chains from one sample in a study of blood T cell repertoires in COVID-19. Profiled with immunoSEQ multiplex PCR; TCRdb holds only in-frame clones, not every one. This table holds about 190,000 clones, around 86% found once. Sequenced: peripheral blood. These receptor sequences come from a woman in her thirties or forties with acute or convalescent COVID-19. CDR3s include the opening cysteine and the closing phenylalanine or tryptophan. The order of the fields is J gene, V gene, D gene, clone size, CDR3 DNA, CDR3 protein. D genes are given only for firm matches. The size field is filled for only some rows; it gives once, few, many or a size class.

j_call: TRBJ2-7; v_call: TRBV7-3; d_call: TRBD2; clone_size: NA; cdr3_nt: TGTGCCAGCAGCTTAGCGGGGGATTACGAGCAGTACTTC; cdr3_aa: CASSLAGDYEQYF
j_call: TRBJ1-6; v_call: TRBV30; d_call: NA; clone_size: few; cdr3_nt: TGTGCCTGGAGTGTATCGGGTCCTTCACCCCTCCACTTT; cdr3_aa: CAWSVSGPSPLHF
j_call: TRBJ1-5; v_call: TRBV30; d_call: NA; clone_size: NA; cdr3_nt: TGTGCCTGGAGCGAGGGTCCGACTCAGCCCCAGCATTTT; cdr3_aa: CAWSEGPTQPQHF
j_call: TRBJ1-2; v_call: TRBV6-5; d_call: NA; clone_size: once; cdr3_nt: TGTGCCAGCAGTCCTACGGGGACACCAGTAAGGGGCTACACCTTC; cdr3_aa: CASSPTGTPVRGYTF
j_call: TRBJ2-7; v_call: TRBV5-1; d_call: NA; clone_size: few; cdr3_nt: TGCGCCAGCAGCTTGGGGGGCGGAAATAATGGGTACGAGCAGTACTTC; cdr3_aa: CASSLGGGNNGYEQYF
j_call: TRBJ2-7; v_call: TRBV15; d_call: TRBD2; clone_size: once; cdr3_nt: TGTGCCACCAGCAGAGATGTAGGGCTAGCGGACGAGCAGTACTTC; cdr3_aa: CATSRDVGLADEQYF
j_call: TRBJ2-3; v_call: TRBV18; d_call: NA; clone_size: once; cdr3_nt: TGTGCCAGCTTTACCCGGGATACAGATACGCAGTATTTT; cdr3_aa: CASFTRDTDTQYF
j_call: TRBJ2-1; v_call: TRBV6-4; d_call: TRBD1; clone_size: NA; cdr3_nt: TGTGCCAGCAGGGAAGGGGGCGGTGAGCAGTTCTTC; cdr3_aa: CASREGGGEQFF
j_call: TRBJ2-3; v_call: TRBV4-2; d_call: NA; clone_size: NA; cdr3_nt: TGTGCCAGCAGCCGGGGCGGTAGCACAGATACGCAGTATTTT; cdr3_aa: CASSRGGSTDTQYF
j_call: TRBJ2-1; v_call: TRBV20-1; d_call: NA; clone_size: NA; cdr3_nt: TGCAGTGCAAGACGGGAGTATGAGCAGTTCTTC; cdr3_aa: CSARREYEQFF
j_call: TRBJ2-7; v_call: TRBV6-5; d_call: TRBD1; clone_size: few; cdr3_nt: TGTGCCAGCAGTTCCGCAGACAGGGCCCCAACCTACGAGCAGTACTTC; cdr3_aa: CASSSADRAPTYEQYF
j_call: TRBJ2-2; v_call: TRBV2; d_call: NA; clone_size: NA; cdr3_nt: TGTGCCAGCAAGGAAGGGGGCGGGGAGCTGTTTTTT; cdr3_aa: CASKEGGGELFF
j_call: TRBJ2-7; v_call: TRBV6-5; d_call: NA; clone_size: NA; cdr3_nt: TGTGCCAGCAGTTACCGGGGAGGAAAGACCTACGAGCAGTACTTC; cdr3_aa: CASSYRGGKTYEQYF
j_call: TRBJ1-2; v_call: TRBV11-2; d_call: NA; clone_size: NA; cdr3_nt: TGTGCCAGCAGCTTAGGACAGCTTTATAACTATGGCTACACCTTC; cdr3_aa: CASSLGQLYNYGYTF
j_call: TRBJ2-1; v_call: TRBV15; d_call: TRBD2; clone_size: few; cdr3_nt: TGTGCCACCAGCACCCACGGGGGGGCGTTTAATGAGCAGTTCTTC; cdr3_aa: CATSTHGGAFNEQFF
j_call: TRBJ2-1; v_call: TRBV5-4; d_call: TRBD2; clone_size: NA; cdr3_nt: TGTGCCAGCAGCTTGCTCTATGGGGGGGTCTCCTACAATGAGCAGTTCTTC; cdr3_aa: CASSLLYGGVSYNEQFF
j_call: TRBJ2-3; v_call: TRBV5-6; d_call: TRBD1; clone_size: NA; cdr3_nt: TGTGCCAGCAGCTTGGAAAGGGGGCGAGTGGGAGATACGCAGTATTTT; cdr3_aa: CASSLERGRVGDTQYF
j_call: TRBJ2-5; v_call: TRBV28; d_call: TRBD1; clone_size: NA; cdr3_nt: TGTGCCAGCAGTTTCACAGGGGAAGAGACCCAGTACTTC; cdr3_aa: CASSFTGEETQYF
j_call: TRBJ1-1; v_call: TRBV28; d_call: NA; clone_size: NA; cdr3_nt: TGTGCCAGCATGAGGGGGACCAACACTGAAGCTTTCTTT; cdr3_aa: CASMRGTNTEAFF
j_call: TRBJ2-7; v_call: TRBV2; d_call: NA; clone_size: NA; cdr3_nt: TGTGCCAGCACTGGTAGCGGCTACGAGCAGTACTTC; cdr3_aa: CASTGSGYEQYF
j_call: TRBJ2-7; v_call: TRBV21-1; d_call: NA; clone_size: NA; cdr3_nt: TGTGCCAGCAGCAAAGCGCTAGGGACAGGGAACTACGAGCAGTACTTC; cdr3_aa: CASSKALGTGNYEQYF
j_call: TRBJ2-3; v_call: TRBV11-2; d_call: TRBD2; clone_size: NA; cdr3_nt: TGTGCCAGCAGCCGTACCCTAGCGGGGAACACAGATACGCAGTATTTT; cdr3_aa: CASSRTLAGNTDTQYF
j_call: TRBJ1-6; v_call: TRBV15; d_call: NA; clone_size: NA; cdr3_nt: TGTGCCACCAGCCCGGACAAGGGAAGGAATTCACCCCTCCACTTT; cdr3_aa: CATSPDKGRNSPLHF
j_call: TRBJ1-4; v_call: TRBV9; d_call: TRBD1; clone_size: NA; cdr3_nt: TGTGCCAGCAGCAACCCCGCGGGACAGTCTGCAACTAATGAAAAACTGTTTTTT; cdr3_aa: CASSNPAGQSATNEKLFF
j_call: TRBJ2-3; v_call: TRBV6-6; d_call: NA; clone_size: NA; cdr3_nt: TGTGCCAGCAGGGGAGGGGGGGATACGCAGTATTTT; cdr3_aa: CASRGGGDTQYF
j_call: TRBJ2-3; v_call: TRBV30; d_call: NA; clone_size: NA; cdr3_nt: TGTGGTTATGGGGGGTGGGCAGATACGCAGTATTTT; cdr3_aa: CGYGGWADTQYF
j_call: TRBJ1-2; v_call: TRBV29-1; d_call: NA; clone_size: NA; cdr3_nt: TGCAGCGTTGAAGGCAAGGCAAACGGGGGCTACACCTTC; cdr3_aa: CSVEGKANGGYTF
j_call: TRBJ2-1; v_call: TRBV2; d_call: NA; clone_size: NA; cdr3_nt: TGTGCCAGCAGCCTGGGCGTACATTATGAGCAGTTCTTC; cdr3_aa: CASSLGVHYEQFF
j_call: TRBJ1-1; v_call: TRBV5-6; d_call: NA; clone_size: NA; cdr3_nt: TGTGCCAGCAGCGACCTGGGGGAGGCCACTGAAGCTTTCTTT; cdr3_aa: CASSDLGEATEAFF
j_call: TRBJ1-6; v_call: TRBV21-1; d_call: NA; clone_size: NA; cdr3_nt: TGTGCCAGCAGCACGTGCTCCTATAATTCACCCCTCCACTTT; cdr3_aa: CASSTCSYNSPLHF
j_call: TRBJ2-7; v_call: TRBV30; d_call: NA; clone_size: once; cdr3_nt: TGTGCCTGGAGCCGGTCCGGCTACGAGCAGTACTTC; cdr3_aa: CAWSRSGYEQYF
j_call: TRBJ1-2; v_call: TRBV3-1/TRBV3-2; d_call: TRBD1; clone_size: NA; cdr3_nt: TGTGCCAGCAGCCCCCTCGACAGGGTGTATTATGGCTACACCTTC; cdr3_aa: CASSPLDRVYYGYTF
j_call: TRBJ2-7; v_call: TRBV27; d_call: TRBD1; clone_size: NA; cdr3_nt: TGTGCCAGCAGTTATGACAGGGGATCCTACGAGCAGTACTTC; cdr3_aa: CASSYDRGSYEQYF
j_call: TRBJ1-2; v_call: TRBV4-1; d_call: TRBD1; clone_size: NA; cdr3_nt: TGCGCCAGCAGCCAGATCGGACAGGGTGGGGGATATGGCTACACCTTC; cdr3_aa: CASSQIGQGGGYGYTF
j_call: TRBJ1-5; v_call: TRBV28; d_call: NA; clone_size: NA; cdr3_nt: TGTGCCAGCAGTTGGGGAAGGGGTAATCAGCCCCAGCATTTT; cdr3_aa: CASSWGRGNQPQHF
j_call: TRBJ1-4; v_call: TRBV12-3/TRBV12-4; d_call: NA; clone_size: few; cdr3_nt: TGTGCCAGCAGTTATCCAGATAAAAAACTGTTTTTT; cdr3_aa: CASSYPDKKLFF
j_call: TRBJ2-7; v_call: TRBV5-6; d_call: TRBD1; clone_size: NA; cdr3_nt: TGTGCCAGCAGCGGCACAGGGGGCGGCTACGAGCAGTACTTC; cdr3_aa: CASSGTGGGYEQYF
j_call: TRBJ2-5; v_call: TRBV7-2; d_call: TRBD2; clone_size: NA; cdr3_nt: TGTGCCAGCAGCAAATCGGGACTAGATCAAGAGACCCAGTACTTC; cdr3_aa: CASSKSGLDQETQYF
j_call: TRBJ2-1; v_call: TRBV19; d_call: TRBD1; clone_size: NA; cdr3_nt: TGTGCCACCGCCAACCTCGGGACAGGGAAATTCAATGAGCAGTTCTTC; cdr3_aa: CATANLGTGKFNEQFF
j_call: TRBJ2-2; v_call: TRBV5-1; d_call: NA; clone_size: NA; cdr3_nt: TGCGCCAGCACCTCCCCGGGGGGCCCTACTTCCACCGGGGAGCTGTTTTTT; cdr3_aa: CASTSPGGPTSTGELFF
j_call: TRBJ1-5; v_call: TRBV6-5; d_call: NA; clone_size: NA; cdr3_nt: TGTGCCAGCAGTTATAGCAGCGGAAGCAATCAGCCCCAGCATTTT; cdr3_aa: CASSYSSGSNQPQHF
j_call: TRBJ2-1; v_call: TRBV15; d_call: TRBD2; clone_size: NA; cdr3_nt: TGTGCCACCAGCCCCCGACGGGGGGAATTGCGCAATGAGCAGTTCTTC; cdr3_aa: CATSPRRGELRNEQFF
j_call: TRBJ2-6; v_call: TRBV5-6; d_call: NA; clone_size: NA; cdr3_nt: TGTGCCAGCATCAACTTTGAGGCCAACGTCCTGACTTTC; cdr3_aa: CASINFEANVLTF
j_call: TRBJ2-5; v_call: TRBV19; d_call: TRBD1; clone_size: few; cdr3_nt: TGTGCCAGTAGTATAGGGGACAGGGGCAACGGGGAGACCCAGTACTTC; cdr3_aa: CASSIGDRGNGETQYF
j_call: TRBJ2-7; v_call: TRBV28; d_call: NA; clone_size: NA; cdr3_nt: TGTGCCAGCAGGGTGGGGACTTATAATTACGAGCAGTACTTC; cdr3_aa: CASRVGTYNYEQYF
j_call: TRBJ2-7; v_call: TRBV27; d_call: TRBD2; clone_size: few; cdr3_nt: TGTGCCAGCAGTCCGGGACTAGCTCAGAAGCTGCGTCGGCAGTACTTC; cdr3_aa: CASSPGLAQKLRRQYF
j_call: TRBJ1-1; v_call: TRBV10-2; d_call: TRBD1; clone_size: NA; cdr3_nt: TGCGCCAGCAGTGGAGTTGCGCGGCAGGGGGTTAGGGGCACTGAAGCTTTCTTT; cdr3_aa: CASSGVARQGVRGTEAFF
j_call: TRBJ2-7; v_call: TRBV27; d_call: TRBD2; clone_size: NA; cdr3_nt: TGTGCCAGCAGCATAGCCTGGGGACTAAGCTCCTACGAGCAGTACTTC; cdr3_aa: CASSIAWGLSSYEQYF
j_call: TRBJ1-6; v_call: TRBV6-5; d_call: NA; clone_size: NA; cdr3_nt: TGTGCCAGCGGTCCGGGTAATAATTCACCCCTCCACTTT; cdr3_aa: CASGPGNNSPLHF
j_call: TRBJ2-1; v_call: TRBV11-2; d_call: NA; clone_size: NA; cdr3_nt: TGTGCCAGCAGCCTGACACCCTACAATGAGCAGTTCTTC; cdr3_aa: CASSLTPYNEQFF
j_call: TRBJ1-2; v_call: TRBV12-3/TRBV12-4; d_call: NA; clone_size: NA; cdr3_nt: TGTGCCAGCACCCTCACAGAGTTCTATGGCTACACCTTC; cdr3_aa: CASTLTEFYGYTF
j_call: TRBJ2-1; v_call: TRBV28; d_call: TRBD2; clone_size: once; cdr3_nt: TGTGCCAGCACCCAAGGGCTAGCGGGAGACAATGAGCAGTTCTTC; cdr3_aa: CASTQGLAGDNEQFF
j_call: TRBJ2-7; v_call: TRBV28; d_call: TRBD1; clone_size: few; cdr3_nt: TGTGCCAGCAGTTTTACAGGGGGCTACGAGCAGTACTTC; cdr3_aa: CASSFTGGYEQYF
j_call: TRBJ1-2; v_call: TRBV7-9; d_call: TRBD1; clone_size: NA; cdr3_nt: TGTGCCAGCAGTTTTTCCACAGGGGCCCCTTATGGCTACACCTTC; cdr3_aa: CASSFSTGAPYGYTF
j_call: TRBJ2-5; v_call: TRBV28; d_call: NA; clone_size: NA; cdr3_nt: TGTGCCAGCAGTTCCCCGGGGAACGGCCTAGAGACCCAGTACTTC; cdr3_aa: CASSSPGNGLETQYF
j_call: TRBJ1-5; v_call: TRBV6-5; d_call: TRBD1; clone_size: NA; cdr3_nt: TGTGCCAGCAGTCCGGGACAGACGTCGCCCCAGCCCCAGCATTTT; cdr3_aa: CASSPGQTSPQPQHF
j_call: TRBJ2-3; v_call: TRBV28; d_call: TRBD2; clone_size: few; cdr3_nt: TGTGCCAGCCCTCCCGGCAGGGCGGGGGGGCCTAATACGCAGTATTTT; cdr3_aa: CASPPGRAGGPNTQYF
j_call: TRBJ1-1; v_call: TRBV28; d_call: TRBD1; clone_size: NA; cdr3_nt: TGTGCCAGCAGTTTTCAGGACAGGCCGAACACTGAAGCTTTCTTT; cdr3_aa: CASSFQDRPNTEAFF
j_call: TRBJ1-6; v_call: TRBV27; d_call: NA; clone_size: NA; cdr3_nt: TGTGCCAGCAGTATCGGGACAAGGGGTTCGGCACCCCTCCACTTT; cdr3_aa: CASSIGTRGSAPLHF
j_call: TRBJ1-5; v_call: TRBV28; d_call: TRBD1; clone_size: NA; cdr3_nt: TGTGCCAGCAGCCCTCCGGGACAGAACTATCAGCCCCAGCATTTT; cdr3_aa: CASSPPGQNYQPQHF